The present T cell receptor (beta chain) was sequenced within a study of blood T cell repertoires in COVID-19. Study-level information: Sites in the United States, Italy and Spain provided acute and convalescent COVID-19 samples. The analysed material was cDNA or gDNA that came from T cells, B-cell-depleted T cells, or PBMCs.

Here immunoSEQ multiplex PCR was the method, and the copy in TCRdb shows in-frame clones only, minus some. The table lists under 300,000 clones, approximately 86% of them singletons, with around 0.8% in the top ten. This CDR3 has 16 residues. Germline assignment: CDR1 GTSNPN and CDR2 SVGIG (reference sequence). V was pared by 4 bases and J by 3 bases, with 11 bases of the junction left unmatched. The receptor comes from a woman aged 25-40 years with acute or convalescent COVID-19. The sequenced sample was peripheral blood. The gene calls are TRBV30 and TRBJ1-5, with 8 bases that match TRBD1. CDR3 sequence: CAWTSQGASNNQPQHF. As DNA, the CDR3 is TGTGCCTGGACTAGCCAGGGGGCTAGTAACAATCAGCCCCAGCATTTT.